This entry concerns a single T cell receptor (beta chain). Its antigen remains unknown. This sample is part of a study of neoadjuvant nivolumab and ipilimumab in lung cancer. Across the whole study: Patients got nivolumab 3 mg/kg on days 1, 15 and 29; combination added ipilimumab 1 mg/kg day 1. Study-wide results and limits: Blood richness before therapy tracked richness in tumors resected after neoadjuvant therapy. Only two of four nivolumab-treated tumors gained richness and clonality by surgery. Resected tumors had greater TCR richness and clonality than uninvolved lung.

CDR3 length: 15 residues. The germline V gene has CDR1 SGHTS and CDR2 YDEGEE. The J segment lost 5 bases and the V segment lost 2 bases, leaving 8 bases of the junction unmatched. This table comes from immunoSEQ multiplex PCR, and its TCRdb copy is limited to in-frame clones, with some not included. The table has over 25,000 clones, 80% seen once. The sequencing used peripheral blood, collected before neoadjuvant nivolumab, alone or with ipilimumab. The chain carries TRBV5-8 and TRBJ2-3; 7 bases agree with TRBD1. This receptor was taken from an adult with non-small cell lung cancer. CDR3 coding DNA: TGTGCCAGCAGCTTTGCGACAGGGTATGAAGATACGCAGTATTTT. Protein product: CASSFATGYEDTQYF.